Shown below are 4 T cell receptor beta chains from a single sample sequenced in a study of blood T cell repertoires in COVID-19. Clones were read by immunoSEQ multiplex PCR, and TCRdb kept only the in-frame ones, dropping some. The table lists roughly 210,000 clones, 84% of them singletons, with about 10% in the top ten. The specimen was peripheral blood. Receptor source: a woman older than 75 with COVID-19, enrolled during active disease.

The chain carries TRBV30 and TRBJ1-2; 12 nucleotides align to TRBD1. This CDR3 is built from 15 residues. With 5 bases clipped from V and 5 bases from J, the junction kept 9 bases outside the gene matches. The germline V gene has CDR1 GTSNPN and CDR2 SVGIG (reference sequence). The CDR3 coding sequence is TGTGCCTGGGAGGCCGGGACAGGGGGCCCGTATGGCTACACCTTC. It specifies CAWEAGTGGPYGYTF.

The chain combines TRBV2 with TRBJ1-2; D unresolved. Germline CDR1 is SNHLY and CDR2 is FYNNEI. V lost 7 bases and J lost 0, with 6 bases in between. The CDR3 has 12 residues. CDR3 amino acids: CASTHSNYGYTF. The CDR3 DNA is TGTGCCAGCACACATTCTAACTATGGCTACACCTTC.

J is TRBJ1-2 and V is TRBV3-1 (or the pseudogene TRBV3-2); tentatively, D is TRBD1 (5 bases). Germline V CDR1 and CDR2: LGHDT, YNNKEL (reference sequence). Trimming removed 1 base at V and 2 bases at J, with 8 bases between. This CDR3 has 14 residues. This CDR3 reads CASSQGGGNYGYTF. CDR3 DNA: TGTGCCAGCAGCCAAGGGGGGGGAAACTATGGCTACACCTTC.

The chain couples TRBV14 to TRBJ1-2, with D uncertain. This CDR3 has 13 amino acids. V dropped 0 bases and J dropped 8 bases, with 10 bases sitting between them. The germline V gene encodes CDR1 SGHDN and CDR2 FVKESK. The CDR3 DNA reads as TGTGCCAGCAGCCAAGATCGGAGAAGGGGCTACACCTTC. Its protein product is CASSQDRRRGYTF.